These 3 T cell receptor beta chains share one sample of origin, sequenced in a study of identical twins. A single record per CDR3 protein comes from TCRdb applying MiXCR to the 5' RACE reads. The table has 600,000 to 700,000 distinct CDR3 sequences, around 21% seen once. These data were also reused for a study on T cells expressing NK-cell markers.

Sequenced material: PBMCs. These receptors were taken from a woman aged 18 to 35 in good health.

The chain couples TRBV7-3 to TRBJ2-2; TRBD2 matches 9 bases. J gave up 0 bases and V 7 bases, and 3 bases lay outside the gene matches. Germline loops: CDR1 SGHTA, CDR2 FQGTGA. There are 15 residues in the CDR3. CDR3 residues: CASNSGGPNTGELFF. CDR3 DNA sequence: TGTGCCAGCAATAGCGGGGGTCCGAACACCGGGGAGCTGTTTTTT.

V gene TRBV27 combines with J gene TRBJ2-3; D is ambiguous. The CDR3 is made up of 15 amino acids. V was clipped by 3 bases and J by 1 base, with 11 bases between them. Germline loops: CDR1 MNHEY, CDR2 SMNVEV (reference sequence). CDR3 sequence reads: CASSFVPPGTDTQYF. The DNA of the CDR3 is TGTGCCAGCAGTTTCGTTCCGCCGGGCACAGATACGCAGTATTTT.

In its sample, this clonotype was seen many times. The chain recombines TRBV20-1 with TRBJ2-3; D unresolved. V lost 5 bases, J lost 2 bases, and 17 bases lay in between. This CDR3 comprises 15 residues. Germline CDR1 reads DFQATT; CDR2 reads SNEGSKA (reference sequence). CDR3 region: CSAPHLGQFTDTQYF. The CDR3 nucleotides read TGCAGTGCTCCTCACCTAGGCCAATTCACAGATACGCAGTATTTT.